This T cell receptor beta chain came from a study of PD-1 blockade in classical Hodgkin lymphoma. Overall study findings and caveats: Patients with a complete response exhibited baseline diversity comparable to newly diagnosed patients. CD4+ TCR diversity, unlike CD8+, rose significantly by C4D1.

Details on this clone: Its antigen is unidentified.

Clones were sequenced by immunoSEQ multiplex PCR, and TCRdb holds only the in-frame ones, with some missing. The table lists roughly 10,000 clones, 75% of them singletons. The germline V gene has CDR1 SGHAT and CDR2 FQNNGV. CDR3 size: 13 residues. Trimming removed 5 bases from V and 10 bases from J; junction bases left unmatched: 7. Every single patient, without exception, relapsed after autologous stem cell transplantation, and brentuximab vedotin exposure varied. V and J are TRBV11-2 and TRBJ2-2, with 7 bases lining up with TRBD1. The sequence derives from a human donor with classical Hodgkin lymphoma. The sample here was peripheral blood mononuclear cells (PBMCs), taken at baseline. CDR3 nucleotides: TGTGCCAGCAGCCCGACAGGGAAATCGGAGCTGTTTTTT. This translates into CASSPTGKSELFF.